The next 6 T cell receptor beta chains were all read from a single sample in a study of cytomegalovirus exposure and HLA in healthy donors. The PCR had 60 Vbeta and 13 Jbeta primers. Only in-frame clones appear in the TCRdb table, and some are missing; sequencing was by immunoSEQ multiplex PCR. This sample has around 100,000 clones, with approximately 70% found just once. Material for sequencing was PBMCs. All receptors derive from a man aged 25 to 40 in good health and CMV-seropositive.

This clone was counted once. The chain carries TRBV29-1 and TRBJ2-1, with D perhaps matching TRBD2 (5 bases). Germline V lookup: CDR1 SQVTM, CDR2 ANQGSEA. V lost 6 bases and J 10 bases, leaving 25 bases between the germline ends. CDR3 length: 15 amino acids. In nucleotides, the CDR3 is TGCAGCGTGAGATTACGAGACATTCTCGCGGGCGAGCAGTTCTTC. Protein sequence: CSVRLRDILAGEQFF.

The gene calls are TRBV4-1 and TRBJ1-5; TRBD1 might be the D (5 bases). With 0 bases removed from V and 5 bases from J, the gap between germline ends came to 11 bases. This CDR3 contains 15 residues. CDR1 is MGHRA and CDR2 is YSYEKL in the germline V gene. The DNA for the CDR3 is TGCGCCAGCAGCCAAGATATCAGGGCTGATCAGCCCCAGCATTTT. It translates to CASSQDIRADQPQHF.

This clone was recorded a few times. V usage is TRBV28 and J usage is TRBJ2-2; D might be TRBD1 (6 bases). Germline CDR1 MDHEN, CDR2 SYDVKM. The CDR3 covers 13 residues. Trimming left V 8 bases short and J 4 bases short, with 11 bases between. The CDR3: CASGLQGTGELFF. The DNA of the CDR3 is TGTGCCAGCGGATTACAGGGCACCGGGGAGCTGTTTTTT. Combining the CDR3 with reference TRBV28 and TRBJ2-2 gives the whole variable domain DVKVTQSSRYLVKRTGEKVFLECVQDMDHENMFWYRQDPGLGLRLIYFSYDVKMKEKGDIPEGYSVSREKKERFSLILESASTNQTSMYLCASGLQGTGELFFGEGSRLTVL.

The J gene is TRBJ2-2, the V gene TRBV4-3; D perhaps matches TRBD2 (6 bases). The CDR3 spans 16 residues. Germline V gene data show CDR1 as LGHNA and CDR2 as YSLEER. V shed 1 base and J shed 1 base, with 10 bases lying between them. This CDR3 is CASSQGRGLNTGELFF. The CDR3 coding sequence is TGCGCCAGCAGCCAAGGTCGGGGACTGAACACCGGGGAGCTGTTTTTT.

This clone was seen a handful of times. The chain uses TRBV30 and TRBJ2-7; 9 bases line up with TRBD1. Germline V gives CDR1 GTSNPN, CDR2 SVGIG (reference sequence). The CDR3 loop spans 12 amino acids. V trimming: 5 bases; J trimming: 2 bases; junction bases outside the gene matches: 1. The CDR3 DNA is TGTGCCTGGGGGACAGGGCCCTACGAGCAGTACTTC. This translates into CAWGTGPYEQYF.

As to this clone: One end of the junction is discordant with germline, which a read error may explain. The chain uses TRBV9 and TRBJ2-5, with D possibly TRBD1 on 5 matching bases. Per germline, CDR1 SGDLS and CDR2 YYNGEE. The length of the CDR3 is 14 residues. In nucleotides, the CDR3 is TGTGCCAGCAGCCTTTCAGGGTACCAAGCGACCCAGTACTTC. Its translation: CASSLSGYQATQYF.